This note documents a single T cell receptor (beta chain) sequence. No antigen is known for it. Each TCR beta library was made by quantitative 5'-RACE that incorporated molecular barcodes. TCRdb redid the calling of the 5' RACE reads with MiXCR, one entry per CDR3 protein. This table has 350,000 or so distinct CDR3 sequences, roughly 14% appearing once. This record comes from a study of CD8 T cells in ankylosing spondylitis. The study's findings and limits: Reportedly, disease-linked clones are significantly enriched in ankylosing spondylitis patients' matched synovial fluid. A motif in TCR beta, a set of about 8 highly homologous variants, appeared characteristic of ankylosing spondylitis blood.

The germline V gene encodes CDR1 LGHDT and CDR2 YNNKEL (reference sequence). The CDR3 is made up of 15 amino acids. V lost 5 bases to trimming and J lost 3 bases; unmatched junction nucleotides: 7. Sequencing was done on a sample of blood, either unsorted or a sorted T cell fraction (not recorded which). The J gene is TRBJ2-5, the V gene TRBV3-1, with 9 bases matching TRBD2. This receptor was taken from a male donor with ankylosing spondylitis or in good health (not recorded which). CDR3: CASSIPRLAEETQYF. The CDR3 DNA reads as TGTGCCAGCAGCATCCCCCGACTAGCGGAAGAGACCCAGTACTTC.